This T cell receptor beta chain came from a study of OX40 agonist ivuxolimab in advanced cancers. About the study: Patients were infused with ivuxolimab every 2 weeks at 0.01 to 10 mg/kg. Three patients got partial responses; one had hepatocellular carcinoma and two had cutaneous melanoma. Findings of the study overall: More expanded clones were seen, on average, in CD8+ T cells than in CD4+. Circulating CD4+ and CD8+ T cells showed clonal expansion by week 6 at 0.1 to 3.0 mg/kg.

With respect to this clone: As yet, its antigen is unknown.

Using immunoSEQ multiplex PCR, the repertoire was profiled, and TCRdb retains in-frame clones only, with some absent. Found here are tens of thousands of clones, approximately 88% of them singletons; the top ten hold 2% to 3%. The germline V gene encodes CDR1 KGHSH and CDR2 LQKENI. The CDR3 has 15 residues. V trimming: 1 base; J trimming: 7 bases; junction bases outside the gene matches: 7. This TCR was sampled from an adult with an advanced solid tumor such as melanoma, head and neck, liver or kidney cancer. The sample consisted of CD4+ or CD8+ T cells sorted from blood, taken in a trial of the OX40 agonist ivuxolimab. V usage is TRBV18 and J usage is TRBJ1-2; TRBD1 aligns across 9 bases. In DNA, the CDR3 is TGTGCCAGCTCACCACAGGGACAGGGAGGTGGTGGCTACACCTTC. Translating gives CASSPQGQGGGGYTF.